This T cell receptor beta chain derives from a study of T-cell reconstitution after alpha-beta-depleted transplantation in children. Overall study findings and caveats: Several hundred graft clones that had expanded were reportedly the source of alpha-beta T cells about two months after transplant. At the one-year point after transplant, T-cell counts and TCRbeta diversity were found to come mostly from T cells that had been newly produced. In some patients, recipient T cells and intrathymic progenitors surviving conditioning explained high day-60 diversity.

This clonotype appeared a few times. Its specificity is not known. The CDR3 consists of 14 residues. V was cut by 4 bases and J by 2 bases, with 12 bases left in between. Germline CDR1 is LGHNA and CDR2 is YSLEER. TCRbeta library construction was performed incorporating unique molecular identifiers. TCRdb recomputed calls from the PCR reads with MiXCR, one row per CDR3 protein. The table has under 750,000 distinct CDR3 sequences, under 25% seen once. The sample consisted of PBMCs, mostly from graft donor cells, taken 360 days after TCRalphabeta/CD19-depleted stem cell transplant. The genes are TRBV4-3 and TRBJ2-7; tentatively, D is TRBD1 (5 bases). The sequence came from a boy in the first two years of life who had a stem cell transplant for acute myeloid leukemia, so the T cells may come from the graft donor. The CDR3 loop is CASSPTDSTYEQYF. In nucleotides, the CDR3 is TGCGCCAGCAGCCCGACCGACAGCACCTACGAGCAGTACTTC.